This record looks at one T cell receptor (beta chain) sequence and its context. Its antigen is still unknown. This sample was taken from a study of vaccination and CD4 T cells after COVID-19. As for the study in general: Convalescent individuals numbered four females and six males, two being Hispanic. Cells received overlapping spike peptides from SARS-CoV-2, HCoV-NL63, HCoV-OC43 and HCoV-229E as stimulation. Some control cultures received a CEFX pool, which served as the positive control. Others received an HIV-1 Nef pool or no peptide.

The Oncomine TCR Beta short-read assay was applied to DNA of cultured CD4+ T cells. TCRdb reanalysed the PCR reads using MiXCR and keeps one entry per CDR3 protein. Among nearly 20,000 distinct CDR3 sequences listed, 65% to 80% were seen once. The treatment here: roughly 11-day PBMC culture with coronavirus spike peptide pools or control peptides (ViraFEST assay). For ViraFEST, peptide pools expanded antigen-specific T cells, after which the TCRs were sequenced. V lost 6 bases, J lost 4 bases, and 8 bases stayed unmatched. There are 14 residues in the CDR3. Germline values: CDR1 LNHDA, CDR2 SQIVND (reference sequence).

The chain has TRBV19 and TRBJ2-5, with TRBD1 matching 7 bases. The specimen was CD4+ T cells from blood, cultured in vitro, collected after SARS-CoV-2 vaccination. The sequence came from a human donor who received a COVID-19 vaccine. CDR3 loop: CASSRDSRGETQYF. CDR3 DNA: TGTGCCAGTAGCCGGGACAGCCGGGGAGAGACCCAGTACTTC. The full variable domain, in which reference TRBV19 and TRBJ2-5 provide the parts outside the CDR3, is DGGITQSPKYLFRKEGQNVTLSCEQNLNHDAMYWYRQDPGQGLRLIYYSQIVNDFQKGDIAEGYSVSREKKESFPLTVTSAQKNPTAFYLCASSRDSRGETQYFGPGTRLLVL.